A single sample is the source of the 28 T cell receptor beta chains below, sequenced in a study of vaccination and CD4 T cells after COVID-19. Sequencing of cultured CD4+ T cell DNA used the Oncomine TCR Beta short-read assay. TCRdb independently ran MiXCR on the PCR reads; one entry per CDR3 protein. Here the sample spans about 8,500 distinct CDR3 sequences, 20% to 25% being singletons. No antigen has been identified for these receptors. Indicated treatment: roughly ten-day PBMC culture with coronavirus spike peptide pools or control peptides (ViraFEST assay). The sequenced sample consisted of cultured CD4+ T cells from blood. These receptors originate from a human donor with COVID-19.

By its share, this clonotype is medium-sized (0.01 to 0.1%). V usage is TRBV20-1 and J usage is TRBJ1-5, with 8 bases that match TRBD1. CDR3 length: 16 amino acids. J lost 0 bases, V lost 2 bases, and 6 bases had no gene match. CDR1 DFQATT and CDR2 SNEGSKA come from the germline V gene (reference sequence). CDR3 sequence: CSARNTGGNSNQPQHF. DNA for the CDR3: TGCAGTGCTAGAAATACAGGGGGAAATAGCAATCAGCCCCAGCATTTT.

By proportion, this clonotype is medium-sized. This chain joins TRBV20-1 and TRBJ1-5, with 8 bases lining up with TRBD1. CDR1 is DFQATT, CDR2 SNEGSKA, per germline (reference sequence). After removal of 6 bases from V and 2 bases from J, the junction contained 9 bases not matched to a gene. CDR3 length equals 15 residues. This CDR3 reads CSASTEQGGNQPQHF. The CDR3 nucleotides are TGCAGTGCCTCAACAGAACAGGGGGGCAATCAGCCCCAGCATTTT.

This clonotype was seen a handful of times. The rearrangement uses TRBV7-9 and TRBJ1-5; no definite D call. V lost 0 bases to trimming and J lost 6 bases, with 9 bases between them. Germline lookup yields CDR1 SEHNR and CDR2 FQNEAQ (reference sequence). CDR3 length: 14 amino acids. CDR3 region: CASSLAGSGQPQHF. CDR3 sequence (DNA): TGTGCCAGCAGCTTAGCAGGGTCCGGTCAGCCCCAGCATTTT.

This clonotype was seen a few times. The chain couples TRBV20-1 to TRBJ2-5, with 13 bases identical to TRBD2. The CDR3 sequence is 16 residues long. Germline-derived CDR1 and CDR2 are DFQATT and SNEGSKA (reference sequence). V trimming: 2 bases; J trimming: 2 bases; junction bases outside the gene matches: 5. The CDR3 reads CSARRGLAGNQETQYF. In nucleotides, the CDR3 is TGCAGTGCTAGACGGGGACTAGCGGGGAATCAAGAGACCCAGTACTTC.

The chain combines TRBV4-3 with TRBJ2-3; perhaps TRBD2 as D (6 bases). The germline V gene encodes CDR1 LGHNA and CDR2 YSLEER. The length of the CDR3 is 15 residues. V lost 0 bases, J lost 3 bases, and 10 bases lay in between. The CDR3 sequence: CASSQDGGGTDTQYF. The CDR3 nucleotides read TGCGCCAGCAGCCAAGACGGGGGAGGTACAGATACGCAGTATTTT.

This chain links TRBV18 with TRBJ1-2; TRBD1 might be the D (6 bases). V lost 1 base, J lost 6 bases, and 9 bases lay in between. Germline V gene data show CDR1 as KGHSH and CDR2 as LQKENI. The CDR3 sequence is 13 residues long. In DNA form, the CDR3 reads TGTGCCAGCTCACCACGGGGGGCCGATGGCTACACCTTC. Its translation is CASSPRGADGYTF.

This clonotype was recorded a few times. The chain recombines TRBV11-1 with TRBJ2-7; D gene unclear. Germline lookup yields CDR1 SGHAT and CDR2 FQDESV (reference sequence). V dropped 8 bases and J dropped 2 bases, with 10 bases sitting between them. There are 12 residues in the CDR3. The CDR3 region has the DNA TGTGCCAGCGCGGACCATACCTACGAGCAGTACTTC. It translates to CASADHTYEQYF.

The chain couples TRBV5-6 to TRBJ1-2, with 9 positions matching TRBD1. The CDR3 loop spans 16 amino acids. Germline V CDR1 and CDR2: SGHDT, YYEEEE. The V gene end was trimmed by 3 bases and the J gene end by 1 base; junction bases not matched to a gene: 7. DNA for the CDR3: TGTGCCAGCAGCTGGGAGGGACAGGGCATTAACTATGGCTACACCTTC. Translated, it gives CASSWEGQGINYGYTF.

The table lists this clonotype with a few counts. The chain is built from TRBV6-1 and TRBJ2-7, with 8 bases matching TRBD1. CDR3 length: 13 amino acids. Germline CDR1 and CDR2: MNHNS and SASEGT. V shed 6 bases and J 7 bases; nucleotides not matched to a gene: 8. Here the CDR3 reads CASSWTGWDEQYF. The CDR3 nucleotides read TGTGCCAGCAGCTGGACAGGGTGGGATGAGCAGTACTTC.

This clonotype was counted only a few times. The gene calls are TRBV25-1 and TRBJ2-7, with 7 bases lining up with TRBD1. The CDR3 sequence is 14 residues long. Germline CDR1 and CDR2: MGHDK and SYGVNS. With V trimmed by 8 bases and J by 0 bases, 7 bases remained unmatched. The CDR3 nucleotides are TGTGCCAGCGGAAAGTCAGGGGGCTCCTACGAGCAGTACTTC. It encodes CASGKSGGSYEQYF.

V is TRBV18 and J is TRBJ1-2, with TRBD1 matching 9 bases. J gave up 2 bases and V 3 bases, and 4 bases lay outside the gene matches. CDR1 is KGHSH and CDR2 is LQKENI in the germline V gene. This CDR3 is built from 15 residues. The CDR3 DNA sequence: TGTGCCAGCTCACCCGAGGGACAGGGAAACTATGGCTACACCTTC. Translation: CASSPEGQGNYGYTF.

The count of this clonotype is one. Just one base apart from a much larger clone, this may be a read error. The chain links TRBV15 to TRBJ1-2, with unresolved D. CDR3 length: 12 residues. The V gene lost 0 bases and the J gene lost 10 bases, with 9 bases spanning the gap. Germline V lookup: CDR1 LNHNV, CDR2 YYDKDF (reference sequence). The CDR3 DNA follows: TGTGCCACCAGCAGAGATCAGCGTGACTACACCTTC. It encodes CATSRDQRDYTF.

The J gene is TRBJ2-6, the V gene TRBV19; D is uncertain. Per the germline V gene, CDR1 is LNHDA and CDR2 is SQIVND (reference sequence). Trimming cost V 6 bases and J 0 bases, with 6 bases left between them. The CDR3 covers 14 residues. CDR3 region: CASRDGSGANVLTF. The CDR3 region has the DNA TGTGCCAGTAGGGACGGCTCTGGGGCCAACGTCCTGACTTTC.

The chain carries TRBV18 and TRBJ1-1, with a weak D call TRBD1 (5 bases). The V gene's germline CDR1 is KGHSH and CDR2 LQKENI. Between the trimmed V and J ends, which lost 2 bases and 3 bases, there was a span of 7 bases. The CDR3 runs 13 residues. The CDR3 DNA reads TGTGCCAGCTCACCATGGGGGTACACTGAAGCTTTCTTT. Protein: CASSPWGYTEAFF.

The chain links TRBV7-2 to TRBJ1-2; TRBD1 aligns across 7 bases. This CDR3 spans 13 amino acids. Per the germline V gene, CDR1 is SGHTA and CDR2 is FQGNSA. V trimming: 5 bases; J trimming: 4 bases; junction bases outside the gene matches: 4. The CDR3 coding sequence is TGTGCCAGCAGCAACAAGGGGGCCTATGGCTACACCTTC. Amino acid sequence: CASSNKGAYGYTF.

The V call is TRBV11-2, the J call TRBJ2-7; TRBD1 might be the D (6 bases). V was trimmed by 4 bases and J by 3 bases, leaving 13 bases between them. Looked up from germline, CDR1 is SGHAT and CDR2 is FQNNGV. CDR3 length: 14 amino acids. The CDR3 DNA sequence: TGTGCCAGCAGCTCCCGGGACAAGCACTACGAGCAGTACTTC. This encodes CASSSRDKHYEQYF.

This rearrangement joins TRBV6-1 to TRBJ2-6; 7 bases map to TRBD2. The germline gives CDR1 MNHNS, CDR2 SASEGT. V dropped 10 bases and J dropped 2; count of bases not matched to a gene: 11. This CDR3 has 16 residues. The CDR3 bases are TGTGCCACCGAAGGGACGGGAGGACCTGGGGCCAACGTCCTGACTTTC. Amino acids: CATEGTGGPGANVLTF.

This clonotype has more than one count but fewer than ten. The chain has TRBV20-1 and TRBJ1-3; D unresolved. CDR3 size: 15 residues. CDR1 and CDR2 from the germline V gene are DFQATT and SNEGSKA (reference sequence). Trimming left V 0 bases short and J 0 bases short, with 9 bases between. CDR3 region: CSARDRTVSGNTIYF. DNA for the CDR3: TGCAGTGCTAGAGATCGTACTGTCTCTGGAAACACCATATATTTT.

V is TRBV7-2 and J is TRBJ2-1; no reliable D call. Trimming stripped 4 bases from V and 10 bases from J, with 11 bases between. The CDR3 covers 12 residues. The germline V gene has CDR1 SGHTA and CDR2 FQGNSA. The CDR3 DNA reads as TGTGCCAGCAGCTCCGTGACGAGGGAGCAGTTCTTC. It translates to CASSSVTREQFF.

The sample holds a few counts of this clonotype. This chain uses TRBV19 with TRBJ1-5; 10 bases agree with TRBD1. Germline CDR1 is LNHDA and CDR2 is SQIVND (reference sequence). This CDR3 spans 16 amino acids. The V gene end was trimmed by 5 bases and the J gene end by 6 bases; junction bases not matched to a gene: 10. Here the CDR3 DNA reads TGTGCCAGTAGTTCATCCGGGGACAGGGGTAGTCAGCCCCAGCATTTT. Amino acid sequence: CASSSSGDRGSQPQHF.

The rearrangement joins TRBV7-8 to TRBJ1-2; 7 nucleotides line up with TRBD1. Germline V CDR1 and CDR2: SGHVS, FQNEAQ. The CDR3 runs 14 residues. V trimming: 1 base; J trimming: 10 bases; junction bases outside the gene matches: 9. The CDR3 loop is CASSLGGGRGVYTF. The CDR3 DNA sequence: TGTGCCAGCAGCTTAGGGGGGGGCAGGGGGGTCTACACCTTC.

The chain uses TRBV14 and TRBJ1-2; 7 bases fit TRBD1. The germline V gene has CDR1 SGHDN and CDR2 FVKESK. There are 13 residues in the CDR3. The trim removed 3 bases at V and 2 bases at J, leaving 0 bases unmatched. The CDR3 coding sequence is TGTGCCAGCAGCCAGACAGGGAACTATGGCTACACCTTC. This encodes CASSQTGNYGYTF.

This clonotype was found a few times. The chain carries TRBV20-1 and TRBJ1-2; the D gene is possibly TRBD1 (5 bases). Germline V gene data show CDR1 as DFQATT and CDR2 as SNEGSKA (reference sequence). The CDR3 runs to 13 residues. Between the trimmed V and J ends, which lost 6 bases and 8 bases, there was a span of 19 bases. The CDR3 protein is CSALADSFEGYTF. The DNA for the CDR3 is TGCAGTGCCCTAGCAGACAGCTTCGAAGGCTACACCTTC.

The chain is built from TRBV6-1 and TRBJ2-5, with 8 bases fitting TRBD1. V was clipped by 6 bases and J by 2 bases; unmatched bases: 8. The CDR3 extends over 15 amino acids. CDR1 is MNHNS and CDR2 is SASEGT in the germline V gene. The CDR3 nucleotides are TGTGCCAGCAGGAGGCAGGGGGCTTATCAAGAGACCCAGTACTTC. Its translation is CASRRQGAYQETQYF.

This clonotype is deemed medium-sized. The chain employs TRBV10-3 and TRBJ1-1; a weak D match, TRBD1 (6 bases). Germline CDR1 reads ENHRY; CDR2 reads SYGVKD. The CDR3 spans 13 residues. The ends were cut back, 3 bases at V and 6 bases at J, with 11 bases in the middle. The CDR3 here is CAISDGGRPEAFF. In DNA, the CDR3 is TGTGCCATCAGTGATGGGGGGCGCCCTGAAGCTTTCTTT.

V is TRBV27 and J is TRBJ1-1, with D uncertain. Trimming took 1 base from V and 0 from J, leaving 12 bases between them. CDR3 length: 16 amino acids. Germline loops: CDR1 MNHEY, CDR2 SMNVEV (reference sequence). The CDR3: CASSLFRRLMNTEAFF. The CDR3 DNA reads as TGTGCCAGCAGTTTATTTCGGCGGCTGATGAACACTGAAGCTTTCTTT.

The chain is built from TRBV12-5 and TRBJ2-5; D may be TRBD1 (6 bases). This CDR3 has 13 amino acids. The V gene lost 6 bases and the J gene lost 7 bases, with 15 bases spanning the gap. Per germline, CDR1 LGHNT and CDR2 FRNRAP. Here the CDR3 DNA reads TGTGCTAGTGGCGCCTCCGTAGGGGGGACCCAGTACTTC. Protein product: CASGASVGGTQYF.

V gene TRBV19 combines with J gene TRBJ1-5; tentative D call: TRBD1 (5 bases). V was clipped by 4 bases and J by 3 bases, with 19 bases between them. The CDR3 is 17 residues long. Germline CDR1 is LNHDA and CDR2 is SQIVND (reference sequence). CDR3 coding DNA: TGTGCCAGTAGTACCGGCAAACAGGCACGTAACAATCAGCCCCAGCATTTT. Protein: CASSTGKQARNNQPQHF. The whole variable domain, filled in from reference TRBV19 and TRBJ1-5, reads DGGITQSPKYLFRKEGQNVTLSCEQNLNHDAMYWYRQDPGQGLRLIYYSQIVNDFQKGDIAEGYSVSREKKESFPLTVTSAQKNPTAFYLCASSTGKQARNNQPQHFGDGTRLSIL.